The sequence of this T cell receptor beta chain was determined in a study of identical twins. General study points: Out-of-frame alpha sequences shared by twins showed excess low generation probability. There is a chance that invariant MAIT and iNKT cells partially muddied zero-insertion analyses.

In every case, the donor was a healthy Caucasian. TCRdb called the 5' RACE reads again in MiXCR, with one record for every CDR3 protein. The data contain 450,000 or so distinct CDR3 sequences, approximately 15% of them singletons. The CDR3 runs to 14 residues. The V gene's germline CDR1 is SQVTM and CDR2 ANQGSEA. Between the trimmed V and J ends, which lost 1 base and 0 bases, there was a span of 10 bases. In regard to this clonotype: What it recognizes is unknown.

These same data were also listed under a study on yellow fever vaccine responses in identical twins.

V and J are TRBV29-1 and TRBJ2-7, with D tentatively TRBD1 or TRBD2 (5 bases each). Material: CD4+ T cells sorted from blood. This clonotype was sampled from a woman aged 18-35 years in good health. Here the CDR3 DNA reads TGCAGCGTTGAAGGGGCAGGGAGCTCCTACGAGCAGTACTTC. It specifies CSVEGAGSSYEQYF.